The 9 T cell receptor beta chains below come from one sample, sequenced in a study of T cells after posttransplantation cyclophosphamide. The method was immunoSEQ multiplex PCR; TCRdb's version includes in-frame clones alone and lacks a portion of them. This sample yields around 66,000 clones, of which about 93% are seen a single time; 3% belongs to the top ten. Material: PBMCs. Receptors were obtained from a woman younger than 45 in good health and a related stem cell transplant donor.

The chain recombines TRBV10-2 with TRBJ1-4; a weak D match, TRBD1 (5 bases). Germline V gene sequence: CDR1 WSHSY, CDR2 SAAADI. This CDR3 has 15 amino acids. Trimming pared 3 bases from V and 1 base from J, leaving 9 bases between. CDR3 protein: CASSDRARTNEKLFF. CDR3 coding DNA: TGCGCCAGCAGTGACAGGGCGAGAACTAATGAAAAACTGTTTTTT.

This rearrangement joins TRBV18 to TRBJ2-7; 10 bases align to TRBD1. V shed 2 bases, J shed 5 bases, and the junction held 3 bases outside the gene matches. The length of the CDR3 is 14 residues. Germline lookup yields CDR1 KGHSH and CDR2 LQKENI. CDR3 in DNA: TGTGCCAGCTCACCAACGGGACAGGGGCACGAGCAGTACTTC. Its protein is CASSPTGQGHEQYF.

V and J are TRBV6-6 and TRBJ1-2, with D possibly matching TRBD1 (5 bases). Trimming took 4 bases from V and 3 from J, leaving 15 bases between them. Germline V gives CDR1 MNHNY, CDR2 SVGAGI (reference sequence). This CDR3 has 15 residues. Written as DNA, the CDR3 is TGTGCCAGCAGTTCCGAAACCGGGGCTTACTATGGCTACACCTTC. Translated: CASSSETGAYYGYTF.

V and J are TRBV5-4 and TRBJ2-1, with D unclear. Germline CDR1 SGHNT, CDR2 YYREEE (reference sequence). The CDR3 contains 14 residues. Trimming took off 5 bases at V and 5 bases at J, with 14 bases between the two ends. The CDR3 loop is CASSVEKTNNEQFF. CDR3 coding DNA: TGTGCCAGCAGTGTCGAAAAAACCAACAATGAGCAGTTCTTC.

This chain links TRBV6-6 with TRBJ2-1; D not resolved. This CDR3 comprises 15 residues. Germline CDR1 MNHNY, CDR2 SVGAGI (reference sequence). The V end lost 2 bases, the J end lost 4 bases, and 12 bases lay between the germline ends. The CDR3 sequence is CASSYGTHTYNEQFF. In DNA form, the CDR3 reads TGTGCCAGCAGTTACGGCACACACACTTACAATGAGCAGTTCTTC.

The chain combines TRBV19 with TRBJ1-2; D remains ambiguous. CDR1 LNHDA and CDR2 SQIVND come from the germline V gene (reference sequence). V was trimmed by 4 bases and J by 4 bases, leaving 13 bases between them. This CDR3 has 14 residues. CDR3 sequence reads: CASSTPWHFYGYTF. The CDR3 DNA is TGTGCCAGTAGTACCCCCTGGCATTTCTATGGCTACACCTTC.

This sequence joins TRBV5-1 and TRBJ2-1, with 7 bases that match TRBD2. The germline V gene encodes CDR1 SGHRS and CDR2 YFSETQ. The CDR3 extends over 16 amino acids. V was clipped by 2 bases and J by 0 bases; unmatched bases: 5. The CDR3 DNA follows: TGCGCCAGCAGCTTAAGCGGGGCGAGCTCCTACAATGAGCAGTTCTTC. As protein: CASSLSGASSYNEQFF.

The rearrangement uses TRBV7-2 and TRBJ2-2, with D possibly being TRBD2 (7 bases). The V end lost 5 bases, the J end lost 7 bases, and 20 bases lay between the germline ends. Germline V CDR1 and CDR2: SGHTA, FQGNSA. This CDR3 is built from 16 residues. In DNA form, the CDR3 reads TGTGCCAGCAGCAGCCCGAGAGGGGGGGCCGTCGGGGAGCTGTTTTTT. Protein sequence: CASSSPRGGAVGELFF.

The chain carries TRBV7-2 and TRBJ2-3; possibly TRBD2 for D (5 bases). The CDR3 covers 15 residues. The germline V gene encodes CDR1 SGHTA and CDR2 FQGNSA. V gave up 2 bases and J gave up 2 bases, with 11 bases separating them. The CDR3 spells CASSLTRGFTDTQYF. CDR3 bases: TGTGCCAGCAGCTTAACCAGAGGGTTCACAGATACGCAGTATTTT.